This record looks at one T cell receptor beta chain sequence and its context. Its specificity is not known. The data are from a study of metastatic and nonmetastatic thyroid tumors. Whole-study context: Comparison of repertoires was carried out across blood and tumor or nodule tissue from malignant and benign thyroid patients.

Study-level findings and limits: Benign nodules reportedly had significantly lower TCR beta diversity than malignant thyroid tumors in blood and tumor.

TCRdb reprocessed the PCR reads using MiXCR. This sample yields around 15,000 clones, of which approximately 23% are seen a single time; less than 9% belongs to the top ten. J lost 7 bases, V lost 3 bases, and 14 bases had no gene match. There are 15 residues in the CDR3. Germline CDR1 reads DFQATT; CDR2 reads SNEGSKA (reference sequence). Nobody among the patients had been given any treatment before thyroid surgery. The receptor was isolated from a female donor with papillary thyroid cancer or a benign thyroid nodule (not recorded which). Some clones in this sample may be carry-over from other donors' samples. Sequenced: adjacent normal tissue. The J gene is TRBJ2-7, the V gene TRBV20-1; 8 bases align to TRBD2. The CDR3 reads CSARSCGAGVEEQYF. The DNA for the CDR3 is TGCAGTGCTAGGTCGTGCGGAGCGGGAGTAGAAGAGCAGTACTTC.